The rows below give T cell receptor beta chains drawn from one sample of a study of blood T cell repertoires in COVID-19. Assay used: immunoSEQ multiplex PCR; TCRdb lists only in-frame clones, some missing. The repertoire holds roughly 240,000 clones, with around 85% as singletons. The sample comprised peripheral blood. These receptors all come from a man between 50 and 59 years old with COVID-19, enrolled during active disease. CDR3s include the opening cysteine and the closing phenylalanine or tryptophan. The size of a clone is reported for some rows only, either as once, few or many, or as a class for expanded clones.

j_call: TRBJ2-5
clone_size: -
v_call: TRBV12-3/TRBV12-4
cdr3_aa: CASSLSGETQYF

j_call: TRBJ1-5
clone_size: -
v_call: TRBV18
cdr3_aa: CASSLKPGAGPQHF

j_call: TRBJ1-4
clone_size: -
v_call: TRBV14
cdr3_aa: CASSEVGGAKLFF

j_call: TRBJ2-2
clone_size: -
v_call: TRBV13
cdr3_aa: CASRTRGGYTGELFF

j_call: TRBJ2-1
clone_size: -
v_call: TRBV14
cdr3_aa: CASSPGQSYNEQFF

j_call: TRBJ2-3
clone_size: -
v_call: TRBV15
cdr3_aa: CATSREGLAVDTQYF

j_call: TRBJ2-4
clone_size: -
v_call: TRBV3-1/TRBV3-2
cdr3_aa: CASSPGGGKGKNIQYF

j_call: TRBJ1-2
clone_size: -
v_call: TRBV4-2
cdr3_aa: CASSQAGGADYGYTF

j_call: TRBJ1-2
clone_size: -
v_call: TRBV4-3
cdr3_aa: CASSQEEYRGDYGYTF

j_call: TRBJ2-5
clone_size: -
v_call: TRBV30
cdr3_aa: CASGGGSETQYF

j_call: TRBJ1-1
clone_size: -
v_call: TRBV5-4
cdr3_aa: CASSLPDRANTEAFF

j_call: TRBJ2-7
clone_size: -
v_call: TRBV18
cdr3_aa: CASSPSGQGVGYEQYF

j_call: TRBJ1-2
clone_size: -
v_call: TRBV7-2
cdr3_aa: CASSLIPRTGGKDGYTF

j_call: TRBJ2-3
clone_size: -
v_call: TRBV7-3
cdr3_aa: CASSALAARDTQYF

j_call: TRBJ2-2
clone_size: once
v_call: TRBV5-1
cdr3_aa: CASSLATGANTGELFF

j_call: TRBJ2-3
clone_size: -
v_call: TRBV19
cdr3_aa: CASSIRAGGTSYTQYF

j_call: TRBJ2-7
clone_size: -
v_call: TRBV4-1
cdr3_aa: CASSQDTNYEQYF

j_call: TRBJ1-1
clone_size: -
v_call: TRBV12-3/TRBV12-4
cdr3_aa: CASTLDRATEAFF

j_call: TRBJ1-1
clone_size: once
v_call: TRBV19
cdr3_aa: CASSQGLNTEAFF

j_call: TRBJ2-7
clone_size: -
v_call: TRBV27
cdr3_aa: CASGTVFEQYF

j_call: TRBJ2-1
clone_size: -
v_call: TRBV5-4
cdr3_aa: CASSLATSGGHRSYNEQFF

j_call: TRBJ2-5
clone_size: -
v_call: TRBV6-5
cdr3_aa: CASMGQMVQETQYF

j_call: TRBJ1-3
clone_size: -
v_call: TRBV30
cdr3_aa: CAWSPHWTGGGNTIYF

j_call: TRBJ1-6
clone_size: -
v_call: TRBV7-3
cdr3_aa: CASSLTGGQGSPLHF

j_call: TRBJ1-6
clone_size: -
v_call: TRBV11-2
cdr3_aa: CASSQGTGGNSPLHF

j_call: TRBJ1-1
clone_size: few
v_call: TRBV7-9
cdr3_aa: CASSSGLTGMKAFF

j_call: TRBJ2-1
clone_size: -
v_call: TRBV6-6
cdr3_aa: CASSYSRARSYNEQFF